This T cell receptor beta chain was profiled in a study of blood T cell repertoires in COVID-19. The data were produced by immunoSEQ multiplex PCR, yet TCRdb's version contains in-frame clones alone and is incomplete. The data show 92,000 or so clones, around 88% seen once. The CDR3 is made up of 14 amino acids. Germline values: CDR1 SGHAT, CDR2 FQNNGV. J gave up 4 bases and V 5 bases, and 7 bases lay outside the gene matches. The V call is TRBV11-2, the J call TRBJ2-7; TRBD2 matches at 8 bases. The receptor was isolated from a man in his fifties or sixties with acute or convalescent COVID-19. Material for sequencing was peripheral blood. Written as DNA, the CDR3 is TGTGCCAGCAGCCAGGGACTAGGGGGTTACGAGCAGTACTTC. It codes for CASSQGLGGYEQYF. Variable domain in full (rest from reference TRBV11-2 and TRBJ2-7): EAGVAQSPRYKIIEKRQSVAFWCNPISGHATLYWYQQILGQGPKLLIQFQNNGVVDDSQLPKDRFSAERLKGVDSTLKIQPAKLEDSAVYLCASSQGLGGYEQYFGPGTRLTVT.